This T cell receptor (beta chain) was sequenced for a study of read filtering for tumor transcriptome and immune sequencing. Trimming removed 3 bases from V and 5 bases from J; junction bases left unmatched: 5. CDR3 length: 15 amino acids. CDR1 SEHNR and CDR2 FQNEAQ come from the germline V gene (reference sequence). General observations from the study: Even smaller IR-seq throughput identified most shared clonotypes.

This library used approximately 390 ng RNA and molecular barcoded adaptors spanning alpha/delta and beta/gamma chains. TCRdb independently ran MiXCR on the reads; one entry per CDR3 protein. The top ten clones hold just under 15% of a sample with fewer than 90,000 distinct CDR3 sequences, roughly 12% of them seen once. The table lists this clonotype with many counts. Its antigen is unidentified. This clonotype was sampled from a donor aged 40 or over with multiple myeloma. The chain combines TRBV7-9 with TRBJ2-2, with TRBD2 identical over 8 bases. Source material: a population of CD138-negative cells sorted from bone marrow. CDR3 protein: CASSLGTRLTGELFF. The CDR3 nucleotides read TGTGCCAGCAGCTTGGGGACTAGACTTACCGGGGAGCTGTTTTTT.